This T cell receptor beta chain was identified in a study of T-cell reconstitution after alpha-beta-depleted transplantation in children. This CDR3 has 14 amino acids. The germline V and J ends were trimmed by 4 bases and 4 bases, with 13 bases remaining between them. As it was prepared, the TCRbeta library received unique molecular identifiers. TCRdb recomputed calls from the PCR reads with MiXCR, one row per CDR3 protein. The sample lists more than 550,000 distinct CDR3 sequences; 8% to 11% were seen once. In its sample, this clonotype was seen a few times. The chain is built from TRBV12-3 or TRBV12-4 and TRBJ1-2; D perhaps matches TRBD1 (6 bases). This clonotype originated in a human donor who donated a stem cell graft to a child with acute myeloid leukemia. Sequenced here: PBMCs from the stem cell graft donor, sampled from the stem cell graft. Written as DNA, the CDR3 is TGTGCCAGCAGTTCGGTTCCAGGGGCCTATGGCTACACCTTC. Translating it yields CASSSVPGAYGYTF.